The clone carrying this T cell receptor (beta chain) was seen just once. Its antigen is undetermined. TCRdb's table, derived via immunoSEQ multiplex PCR, lists solely in-frame clones and lacks some. The sample consists of some 140,000 clones, 90% of them appearing once. This sample was taken from a study of OX40 agonist ivuxolimab in advanced cancers. Overall study context: Ivuxolimab is a fully human IgG2 antibody that activates OX40 (CD134).

Study conclusions and caveats: The mean number of expanded clones was higher in CD8+ T cells than in CD4+. Antigens targeted by the expanded peripheral T cells were not determined.

The CDR3 loop spans 18 amino acids. This chain connects TRBV21-1 to TRBJ2-6; the table's D call, TRBD2, was not checked against the DNA. TRBV21-1 is flagged as a pseudogene. The TCR originated in an adult with an advanced solid tumor such as melanoma, head and neck, liver or kidney cancer. This specimen consisted of CD4+ or CD8+ T cells sorted from blood, obtained in a trial of the OX40 agonist ivuxolimab. The chain's CDR3 is CASSREGDPRSGANVLTF. The CDR3, as DNA: TGTGCCAGCAGCAGGGAGGGGGACCCCCGCTCTGGGGCCAACGTCCTGACTTTC.